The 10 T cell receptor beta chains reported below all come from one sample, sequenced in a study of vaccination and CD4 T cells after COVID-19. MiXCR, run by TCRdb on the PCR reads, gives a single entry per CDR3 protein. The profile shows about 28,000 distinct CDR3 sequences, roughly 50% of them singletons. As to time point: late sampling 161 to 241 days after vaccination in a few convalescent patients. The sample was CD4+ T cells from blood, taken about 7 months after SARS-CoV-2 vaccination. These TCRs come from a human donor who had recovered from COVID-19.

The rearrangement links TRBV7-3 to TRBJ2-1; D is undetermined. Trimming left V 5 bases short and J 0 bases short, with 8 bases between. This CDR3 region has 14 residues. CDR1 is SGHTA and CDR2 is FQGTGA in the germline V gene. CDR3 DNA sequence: TGTGCCAGCAGCCAACAAGGCTCCTACAATGAGCAGTTCTTC. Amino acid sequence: CASSQQGSYNEQFF.

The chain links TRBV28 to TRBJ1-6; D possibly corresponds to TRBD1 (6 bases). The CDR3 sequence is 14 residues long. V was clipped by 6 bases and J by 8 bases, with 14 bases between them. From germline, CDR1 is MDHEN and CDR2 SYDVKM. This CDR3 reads CASRAPGEDSPLHF. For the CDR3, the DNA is TGTGCCAGCAGAGCTCCAGGGGAGGATTCACCCCTCCACTTT.

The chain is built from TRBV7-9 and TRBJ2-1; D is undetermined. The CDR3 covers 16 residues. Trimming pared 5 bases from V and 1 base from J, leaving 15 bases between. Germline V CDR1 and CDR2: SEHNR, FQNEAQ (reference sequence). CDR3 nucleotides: TGTGCCAGCAGCCCCCCTGGGTCCCTTTCCTACAATGAGCAGTTCTTC. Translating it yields CASSPPGSLSYNEQFF.

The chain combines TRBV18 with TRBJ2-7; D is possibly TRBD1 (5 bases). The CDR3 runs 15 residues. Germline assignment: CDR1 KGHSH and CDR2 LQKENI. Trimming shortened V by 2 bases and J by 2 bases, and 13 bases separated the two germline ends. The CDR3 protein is CASSPGSGLPYEQYF. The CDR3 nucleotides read TGTGCCAGCTCACCAGGGTCAGGGTTGCCCTACGAGCAGTACTTC. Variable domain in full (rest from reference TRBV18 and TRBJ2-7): NAGVMQNPRHLVRRRGQEARLRCSPMKGHSHVYWYRQLPEEGLKFMVYLQKENIIDESGMPKERFSAEFPKEGPSILRIQQVVRGDSAAYFCASSPGSGLPYEQYFGPGTRLTVT.

In nucleotides, the CDR3 is TGTGCCAGCAGTTTCCTAGCGGAGAGCACAGATACGCAGTATTTT. This sequence encodes CASSFLAESTDTQYF. The chain joins TRBV2 to TRBJ2-3; 7 positions agree with TRBD2. Unmatched junction bases numbered 5, after V lost 5 bases and J lost 0 bases. The CDR3 sequence is 15 residues long. Germline loops: CDR1 SNHLY, CDR2 FYNNEI.

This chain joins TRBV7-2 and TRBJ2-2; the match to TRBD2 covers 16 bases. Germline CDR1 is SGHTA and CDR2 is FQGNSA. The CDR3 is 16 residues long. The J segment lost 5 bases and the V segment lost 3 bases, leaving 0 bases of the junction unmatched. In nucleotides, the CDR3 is TGTGCCAGCAGCTTGGGACTAGCGGGAGGGACCGGGGAGCTGTTTTTT. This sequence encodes CASSLGLAGGTGELFF. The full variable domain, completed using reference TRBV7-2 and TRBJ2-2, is GAGVSQSPSNKVTEKGKDVELRCDPISGHTALYWYRQSLGQGLEFLIYFQGNSAPDKSGLPSDRFSAERTGGSVSTLTIQRTQQEDSAVYLCASSLGLAGGTGELFFGEGSRLTVL.

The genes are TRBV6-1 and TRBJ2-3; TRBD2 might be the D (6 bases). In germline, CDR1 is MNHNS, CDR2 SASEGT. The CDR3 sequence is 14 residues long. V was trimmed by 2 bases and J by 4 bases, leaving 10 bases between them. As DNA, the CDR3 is TGTGCCAGCAGTGAACAAGGGGAGGCAGATACGCAGTATTTT. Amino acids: CASSEQGEADTQYF.

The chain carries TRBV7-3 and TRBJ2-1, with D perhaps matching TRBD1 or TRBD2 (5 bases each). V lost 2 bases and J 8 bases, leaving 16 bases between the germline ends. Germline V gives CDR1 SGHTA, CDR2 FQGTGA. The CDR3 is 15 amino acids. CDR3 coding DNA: TGTGCCAGCAGCTTATCGGGGCAGGGAATCGATGAGCAGTTCTTC. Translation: CASSLSGQGIDEQFF.

CDR3 protein: CASSYYGRLQETQYF. In DNA form, the CDR3 reads TGTGCCAGCAGCTACTACGGGAGACTCCAAGAGACCCAGTACTTC. The chain has TRBV7-6 and TRBJ2-5, with TRBD2 as a possible D gene (6 bases). Germline V gene data show CDR1 as SGHVS and CDR2 as FNYEAQ. Trimming pared 4 bases from V and 1 base from J, leaving 13 bases between. The CDR3 is 15 amino acids. The variable domain in full, completed from reference TRBV7-6 and TRBJ2-5, reads GAGVSQSPRYKVTKRGQDVALRCDPISGHVSLYWYRQALGQGPEFLTYFNYEAQQDKSGLPNDRFSAERPEGSISTLTIQRTEQRDSAMYRCASSYYGRLQETQYFGPGTRLLVL.

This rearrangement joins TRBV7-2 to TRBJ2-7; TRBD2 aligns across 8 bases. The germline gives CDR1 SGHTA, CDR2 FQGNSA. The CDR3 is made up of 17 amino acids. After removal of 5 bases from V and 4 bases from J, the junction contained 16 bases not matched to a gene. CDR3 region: CASSPRGGGRSVYEQYF. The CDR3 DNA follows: TGTGCCAGCAGCCCCCGGGGCGGGGGGCGCAGTGTGTACGAGCAGTACTTC. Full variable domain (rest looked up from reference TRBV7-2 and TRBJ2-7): GAGVSQSPSNKVTEKGKDVELRCDPISGHTALYWYRQSLGQGLEFLIYFQGNSAPDKSGLPSDRFSAERTGGSVSTLTIQRTQQEDSAVYLCASSPRGGGRSVYEQYFGPGTRLTVT.